Following are 14 T cell receptor beta chains from one sample sequenced in a study of blood T cell repertoires in COVID-19. The protocol was immunoSEQ multiplex PCR, while the TCRdb copy is restricted to in-frame clones and leaves out a portion. The data hold fewer than 85,000 clones, with roughly 80% observed a single time. Sequenced: peripheral blood. These TCRs come from a man under 40 with COVID-19, enrolled during active disease.

CDR3 sequence reads: CASSDSDSNEQFF. CDR3 coding DNA: TGTGCCAGCAGTGACTCGGACAGCAATGAGCAGTTCTTC. This chain connects TRBV6-4 to TRBJ2-1, with D perhaps TRBD1 (6 bases). The germline CDR1 and CDR2 sequences are MRHNA and SNTAGT. The CDR3 spans 13 residues. Between the trimmed V and J ends, which lost 0 bases and 6 bases, there was a span of 6 bases.

The V call is TRBV6-5, the J call TRBJ1-5, with D possibly being TRBD1 (5 bases). The germline gives CDR1 MNHEY, CDR2 SVGAGI. V gave up 7 bases and J gave up 4 bases, with 17 bases separating them. The CDR3 consists of 15 residues. The CDR3 loop reads CASIYRDGGNQPQHF. The CDR3 DNA reads TGTGCCAGCATCTACCGGGACGGGGGTAATCAGCCCCAGCATTTT.

This clone has just a few counts. The chain recombines TRBV4-3 with TRBJ1-5; possibly TRBD1 for D (5 bases). The CDR3 sequence is 15 residues long. Germline V gene lookup returns CDR1 LGHNA and CDR2 YSLEER. V dropped 1 base and J dropped 6 bases, with 13 bases sitting between them. CDR3 DNA sequence: TGCGCCAGCAGCCAAGTATCAGGGTACGGTCAGCCCCAGCATTTT. It is translated as CASSQVSGYGQPQHF.

The chain uses TRBV30 and TRBJ1-1; no reliable D call. Germline lookup yields CDR1 GTSNPN and CDR2 SVGIG (reference sequence). The V gene lost 4 bases and the J gene lost 7 bases, with 13 bases spanning the gap. The CDR3 totals 12 residues. The CDR3 is CAWNRQHSEAFF. The DNA of the CDR3 is TGTGCCTGGAATCGGCAGCACAGTGAAGCTTTCTTT. Full variable domain (rest looked up from reference TRBV30 and TRBJ1-1): SQTIHQWPATLVQPVGSPLSLECTVEGTSNPNLYWYRQAAGRGLQLLFYSVGIGQISSEVPQNLSASRPQDRQFILSSKKLLLSDSGFYLCAWNRQHSEAFFGQGTRLTVV.

The rearrangement joins TRBV7-2 to TRBJ1-1; no reliable D call. This CDR3 has 12 amino acids. Germline CDR1 SGHTA, CDR2 FQGNSA. The V and J ends lost 1 base and 7 bases respectively, with 7 bases between them. CDR3 DNA sequence: TGTGCCAGCAGCTTAGGTTCAGTTGAAGCTTTCTTT. Translated: CASSLGSVEAFF.

The chain couples TRBV30 to TRBJ1-6; 7 bases line up with TRBD1. The CDR3 has 15 amino acids. Unmatched junction bases numbered 8, after V lost 0 bases and J lost 9 bases. CDR1 and CDR2 (germline): GTSNPN, SVGIG (reference sequence). The CDR3 spells CAWSVGTGVGSPLHF. The CDR3 nucleotides read TGTGCCTGGAGTGTGGGTACAGGGGTTGGTTCACCCCTCCACTTT.

V is TRBV5-4 and J is TRBJ2-2; no firm D call. Germline CDR1 reads SGHNT; CDR2 reads YYREEE (reference sequence). The CDR3 has 11 residues. V was cut by 4 bases and J by 8 bases, with 6 bases left in between. CDR3 sequence (DNA): TGTGCCAGCAGCCGGGTAGGGGAGCTGTTTTTT. Translating gives CASSRVGELFF. The whole variable domain, remainder taken from reference TRBV5-4 and TRBJ2-2, is ETGVTQSPTHLIKTRGQQVTLRCSSQSGHNTVSWYQQALGQGPQFIFQYYREEENGRGNFPPRFSGLQFPNYSSELNVNALELDDSALYLCASSRVGELFFGEGSRLTVL.

This clone is labeled as medium-sized. The chain uses TRBV2 and TRBJ1-3, with D unresolved. The germline V and J ends were trimmed by 3 bases and 0 bases, with 12 bases remaining between them. The CDR3 runs to 16 residues. Germline loops: CDR1 SNHLY, CDR2 FYNNEI. Written as DNA, the CDR3 is TGTGCCAGCAGTGACCAGGCCGCTGGCTCTGGAAACACCATATATTTT. This gives the protein CASSDQAAGSGNTIYF.

V is TRBV29-1 and J is TRBJ2-1, with 10 bases identical to TRBD2. The CDR3 is made up of 13 amino acids. The V gene's germline CDR1 is SQVTM and CDR2 ANQGSEA. V was clipped by 6 bases and J by 7 bases; unmatched bases: 6. The CDR3 coding sequence is TGCAGCGTGGGAGCGGGAGGGGGGAATGAGCAGTTCTTC. Amino acids: CSVGAGGGNEQFF.

The chain is built from TRBV4-1 and TRBJ2-7; D might be TRBD1 (5 bases). The ends were cut back, 5 bases at V and 7 bases at J, with 18 bases in the middle. The CDR3 consists of 14 residues. Looked up from germline, CDR1 is MGHRA and CDR2 is YSYEKL. CDR3 in amino acids: CASSTTPTNREQYF. The CDR3 DNA reads TGCGCCAGCAGCACAACGCCGACCAACAGGGAGCAGTACTTC.

This clone was picked up a small number of times. J is TRBJ2-7 and V is TRBV27, with 8 bases lining up with TRBD2. Trimming cost V 7 bases and J 0 bases; bases outside gene matches: 5. The CDR3 is 14 amino acids. Germline V gene sequence: CDR1 MNHEY, CDR2 SMNVEV (reference sequence). This CDR3 reads CASTRGGSSYEQYF. In nucleotides, the CDR3 is TGTGCCAGCACCCGGGGGGGAAGCTCCTACGAGCAGTACTTC.

This clone was seen a single time. The J gene is TRBJ1-6, the V gene TRBV30; D possibly corresponds to TRBD1 (5 bases). Per the germline V gene, CDR1 is GTSNPN and CDR2 is SVGIG (reference sequence). Between the trimmed V and J ends, which lost 1 base and 5 bases, there was a span of 9 bases. This CDR3 has 14 residues. The CDR3 region has the DNA TGTGCCTGGAGTGGCGACAGAAATAATTCACCCCTCCACTTT. It encodes CAWSGDRNNSPLHF.

The chain combines TRBV18 with TRBJ1-5, with 8 bases aligning to TRBD1. The CDR3 is made up of 18 amino acids. After removal of 1 base from V and 2 bases from J, the junction contained 10 bases not matched to a gene. Germline lookup yields CDR1 KGHSH and CDR2 LQKENI. The CDR3 DNA reads as TGTGCCAGCTCACCACTCCCCCCCGGGACAGGAGGCAATCAGCCCCAGCATTTT. Protein product: CASSPLPPGTGGNQPQHF. Full variable domain (missing parts from reference TRBV18 and TRBJ1-5): NAGVMQNPRHLVRRRGQEARLRCSPMKGHSHVYWYRQLPEEGLKFMVYLQKENIIDESGMPKERFSAEFPKEGPSILRIQQVVRGDSAAYFCASSPLPPGTGGNQPQHFGDGTRLSIL.

This rearrangement joins TRBV4-3 to TRBJ2-3; 7 bases fit TRBD1. Germline V gene sequence: CDR1 LGHNA, CDR2 YSLEER. The CDR3 has 15 residues. Losses at the gene ends were 0 bases for V and 4 bases for J; bases not matched to a gene: 4. The DNA for the CDR3 is TGCGCCAGCAGCCAAGAGAGGCAGGGGGCAGATACGCAGTATTTT. Translating gives CASSQERQGADTQYF.